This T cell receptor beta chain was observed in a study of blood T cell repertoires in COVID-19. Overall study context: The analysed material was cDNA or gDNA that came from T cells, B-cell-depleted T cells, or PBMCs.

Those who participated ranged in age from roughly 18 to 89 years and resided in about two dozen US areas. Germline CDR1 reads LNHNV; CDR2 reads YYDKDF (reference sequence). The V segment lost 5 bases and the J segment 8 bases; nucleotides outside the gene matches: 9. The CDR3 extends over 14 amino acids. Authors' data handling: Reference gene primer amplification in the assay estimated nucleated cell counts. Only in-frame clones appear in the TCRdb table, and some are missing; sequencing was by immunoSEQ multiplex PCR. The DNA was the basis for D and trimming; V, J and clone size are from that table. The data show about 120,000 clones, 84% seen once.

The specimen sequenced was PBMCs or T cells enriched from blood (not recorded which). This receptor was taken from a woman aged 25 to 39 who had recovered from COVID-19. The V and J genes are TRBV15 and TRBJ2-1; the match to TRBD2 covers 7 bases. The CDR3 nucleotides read TGTGCCACCAGCGACCGACTAGCCAGGGATGAGCAGTTCTTC. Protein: CATSDRLARDEQFF.